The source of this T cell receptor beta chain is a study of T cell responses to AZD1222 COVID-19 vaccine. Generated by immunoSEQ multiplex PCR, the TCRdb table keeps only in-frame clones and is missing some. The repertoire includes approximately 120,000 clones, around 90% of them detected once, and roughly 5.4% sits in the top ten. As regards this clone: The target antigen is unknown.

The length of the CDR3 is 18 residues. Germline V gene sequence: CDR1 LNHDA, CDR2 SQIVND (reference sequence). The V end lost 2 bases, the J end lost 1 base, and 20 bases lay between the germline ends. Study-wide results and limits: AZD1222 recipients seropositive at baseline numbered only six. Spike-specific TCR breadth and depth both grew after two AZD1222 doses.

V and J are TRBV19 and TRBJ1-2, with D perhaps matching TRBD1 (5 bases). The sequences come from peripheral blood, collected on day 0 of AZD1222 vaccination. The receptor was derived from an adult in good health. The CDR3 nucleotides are TGTGCCAGTAGTATAAGGTATTCCGGCAGGGATGATAACTATGGCTACACCTTC. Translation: CASSIRYSGRDDNYGYTF.